The 32 T cell receptor beta chains in this list originate from one sample, sequenced in a study of cytomegalovirus exposure and HLA in healthy donors. PCR employed 60 Vbeta and 13 Jbeta primers. TCRdb keeps only in-frame clones here, not all; method: immunoSEQ multiplex PCR. There are roughly 290,000 clones in the sample; 80% occur only once, and more than 0.3% lies in the top ten. The sequencing sample was made of PBMCs. Receptors originate from a girl aged 2 to 9 in good health and CMV-seronegative.

Details on this clone: This specimen includes other DNA sequences encoding the same CDR3. V and J are TRBV19 and TRBJ1-2; possible D gene TRBD1, 6 bases. CDR1 LNHDA and CDR2 SQIVND come from the germline V gene (reference sequence). The V and J ends lost 5 bases and 8 bases respectively, with 15 bases between them. CDR3 length: 13 residues. CDR3 region: CASSPPGGAGYTF. The CDR3 nucleotides are TGTGCCAGTAGTCCGCCCGGGGGGGCCGGCTACACCTTC.

The chain combines TRBV28 with TRBJ2-6, with D hard to call. The germline CDR1 and CDR2 sequences are MDHEN and SYDVKM. The CDR3 is made up of 17 amino acids. Trimming removed 3 bases from V and 0 bases from J, with 12 bases in between. DNA for the CDR3: TGTGCCAGCAGTTTGACGACTTCAGCCTCTGGGGCCAACGTCCTGACTTTC. The encoded protein is CASSLTTSASGANVLTF.

This clone was observed a few times. Other DNA sequences from this sample encode an identical CDR3 as well. The J gene is TRBJ1-2, the V gene TRBV28; maybe TRBD1 (6 bases). V was clipped by 3 bases and J by 7 bases, with 12 bases between them. The CDR3 is made up of 13 amino acids. Looked up from germline, CDR1 is MDHEN and CDR2 is SYDVKM. CDR3 region: CASSLGTPGGYTF. The CDR3 DNA sequence: TGTGCCAGCAGTTTGGGGACACCCGGTGGCTACACCTTC.

This clone was seen only once. This rearrangement joins TRBV6-1 to TRBJ2-7; 13 bases agree with TRBD2. J lost 6 bases, V lost 8 bases, and 7 bases had no gene match. The CDR3 is 14 amino acids. The germline gives CDR1 MNHNS, CDR2 SASEGT. The CDR3 DNA sequence: TGTGCCAGCGGAGAAGGGACTAGCGGGACCGAGCAGTACTTC. It encodes CASGEGTSGTEQYF.

The chain's CDR3 is CASTGQHTGELFF. As DNA, the CDR3 is TGTGCCAGCACTGGACAGCACACCGGGGAGCTGTTTTTT. The V gene is TRBV6-5, the J gene TRBJ2-2, with D tentatively TRBD1 (6 bases). The CDR3 contains 13 residues. From germline, CDR1 is MNHEY and CDR2 SVGAGI. Trimming cost V 7 bases and J 3 bases, with 9 bases left between them.

The chain employs TRBV27 and TRBJ2-5, with 7 bases identical to TRBD2. This CDR3 is 14 amino acids long. J lost 9 bases, V lost 5 bases, and 12 bases had no gene match. From germline, CDR1 is MNHEY and CDR2 SMNVEV (reference sequence). CDR3 in amino acids: CASSPGLSLGAQYF. CDR3 nucleotide sequence: TGTGCCAGCAGTCCGGGACTATCCTTGGGGGCCCAGTACTTC.

The chain has TRBV28 and TRBJ2-7; TRBD1 matches at 7 bases. V lost 6 bases to trimming and J lost 3 bases; unmatched junction nucleotides: 11. The CDR3 consists of 15 residues. Germline V gene lookup returns CDR1 MDHEN and CDR2 SYDVKM. The CDR3 protein is CASSSGQAGIYEQYF. The DNA for the CDR3 is TGTGCCAGCAGCTCAGGACAGGCTGGGATCTACGAGCAGTACTTC.

The gene calls are TRBV27 and TRBJ2-7, with 9 positions matching TRBD2. CDR1 is MNHEY and CDR2 is SMNVEV in the germline V gene (reference sequence). There are 14 residues in the CDR3. J lost 2 bases, V lost 5 bases, and 4 bases had no gene match. As DNA, the CDR3 is TGTGCCAGCAGTCTGACTAGCGGACCCTACGAGCAGTACTTC. The encoded protein is CASSLTSGPYEQYF.

The chain uses TRBV28 and TRBJ1-1; a possible D gene is TRBD1 (5 bases). Germline CDR1 MDHEN, CDR2 SYDVKM. V was pared by 2 bases and J by 3 bases, with 13 bases between. This CDR3 comprises 15 residues. The CDR3 DNA is TGTGCCAGCAGTTTAGCGCGGGGGTGGGACACTGAAGCTTTCTTT. Translated, it gives CASSLARGWDTEAFF.

This clone was observed once. The chain joins TRBV28 to TRBJ2-7, with D maybe TRBD1 (6 bases). Trimming pared 5 bases from V and 3 bases from J, leaving 17 bases between. Per germline, CDR1 MDHEN and CDR2 SYDVKM. The CDR3 extends over 15 amino acids. DNA of the CDR3: TGTGCCAGCAGTCCACAGGGTGTTCTCCTCTACGAGCAGTACTTC. Residues: CASSPQGVLLYEQYF.

J is TRBJ2-7 and V is TRBV27; D remains unclear. V was pared by 10 bases and J by 2 bases, with 12 bases between. In germline, CDR1 is MNHEY, CDR2 SMNVEV (reference sequence). The CDR3 is made up of 12 amino acids. DNA for the CDR3: TGTGCCACAGGATTTAGAGCCTACGAGCAGTACTTC. Translated: CATGFRAYEQYF.

The gene calls are TRBV5-6 and TRBJ2-3, with D possibly matching TRBD1 (5 bases). CDR1 and CDR2 (germline): SGHDT, YYEEEE. Deletions cut 7 bases from V and 10 bases from J, with 19 bases between. The CDR3 consists of 13 residues. In nucleotides, the CDR3 is TGTGCCAGCCGACGACTTCTAGGGGTAGCGCAGTATTTT. Encoded protein: CASRRLLGVAQYF.

This rearrangement joins TRBV10-3 to TRBJ1-2, with 11 positions matching TRBD1. The CDR3 is made up of 13 amino acids. Germline trimming cut 2 bases from V and 8 bases from J; bases unmatched to any gene: 1. The germline CDR1 and CDR2 sequences are ENHRY and SYGVKD. The CDR3 sequence is CAISEGQGAGYTF. CDR3 in DNA: TGTGCCATCAGTGAGGGACAGGGGGCCGGCTACACCTTC.

This chain uses TRBV2 with TRBJ2-2, with a tentative D call TRBD2 (6 bases). Trimming took off 4 bases at V and 4 bases at J, with 16 bases between the two ends. CDR3 length: 16 residues. The V gene's germline CDR1 is SNHLY and CDR2 FYNNEI. CDR3 sequence: CASSGTKGIPTGELFF. The CDR3 DNA reads as TGTGCCAGCAGTGGGACTAAGGGGATTCCCACCGGGGAGCTGTTTTTT. Drawing the rest from reference TRBV2 and TRBJ2-2, the complete variable domain is EPEVTQTPSHQVTQMGQEVILRCVPISNHLYFYWYRQILGQKVEFLVSFYNNEISEKSEIFDDQFSVERPDGSNFTLKIRSTKLEDSAMYFCASSGTKGIPTGELFFGEGSRLTVL.

V gene TRBV6-5 combines with J gene TRBJ2-3; 8 bases align to TRBD2. CDR1 is MNHEY and CDR2 is SVGAGI in the germline V gene. V lost 2 bases and J lost 0; bases outside the gene matches: 1. CDR3 length equals 15 residues. The CDR3 protein is CASSYSGSSTDTQYF. The CDR3 coding sequence is TGTGCCAGCAGTTACAGCGGGAGCAGCACAGATACGCAGTATTTT.

Only one count was recorded for this clone. The V call is TRBV25-1, the J call TRBJ2-1, with 14 positions matching TRBD2. Looked up from germline, CDR1 is MGHDK and CDR2 is SYGVNS. This CDR3 spans 16 amino acids. V dropped 6 bases and J dropped 7; count of bases not matched to a gene: 8. The chain's CDR3 is CASSPGLAGGWNEQFF. CDR3 coding DNA: TGTGCCAGCAGCCCCGGACTAGCGGGAGGATGGAATGAGCAGTTCTTC.

This chain links TRBV30 with TRBJ2-3, with TRBD2 as a possible D gene (6 bases). Between the trimmed V and J ends, which lost 7 bases and 5 bases, there was a span of 28 bases. CDR1 and CDR2 (germline): GTSNPN, SVGIG (reference sequence). The length of the CDR3 is 17 residues. The CDR3 reads CASRRGRAGLTKDTQYF. In nucleotides, the CDR3 is TGTGCCTCGAGGAGGGGTAGGGCAGGACTAACCAAAGATACGCAGTATTTT.

This chain joins TRBV7-7 and TRBJ2-5, with D perhaps matching TRBD1 (6 bases). V lost 5 bases to trimming and J lost 5 bases, with 18 bases between them. Per germline, CDR1 SSHAT and CDR2 FNYEAQ (reference sequence). There are 15 residues in the CDR3. DNA of the CDR3: TGTGCCAGCAGCCCAAGACAGGCAGCTATGGAGACCCAGTACTTC. The encoded protein is CASSPRQAAMETQYF.

The chain joins TRBV10-3 to TRBJ2-3; 12 nucleotides line up with TRBD2. The CDR3 has 17 amino acids. CDR1 is ENHRY and CDR2 is SYGVKD in the germline V gene. V lost 1 base to trimming and J lost 2 bases; unmatched junction nucleotides: 4. As DNA, the CDR3 is TGTGCCATCAGTGAGTTCGGACTAGCGGGAACCACAGATACGCAGTATTTT. It codes for CAISEFGLAGTTDTQYF.

The sample holds a few counts of this clone. V usage is TRBV4-2 and J usage is TRBJ2-7, with TRBD2 identical over 7 bases. CDR1 is LGHNA, CDR2 YNFKEQ, per germline. The CDR3 covers 14 residues. The J segment lost 3 bases and the V segment lost 8 bases, leaving 10 bases of the junction unmatched. DNA for the CDR3: TGTGCCAGCTCGCATCAGCGGGACGACTACGAGCAGTACTTC. It encodes CASSHQRDDYEQYF.

The chain uses TRBV27 and TRBJ2-7, with 8 bases that match TRBD1. Trimming removed 2 bases from V and 5 bases from J; junction bases left unmatched: 8. Germline CDR1 and CDR2: MNHEY and SMNVEV (reference sequence). This CDR3 is 15 amino acids long. CDR3 sequence: CASSLIGQGLHEQYF. In nucleotides, the CDR3 is TGTGCCAGCAGTTTAATTGGACAGGGACTCCACGAGCAGTACTTC.

The count of this clone is one. The V gene is TRBV7-8, the J gene TRBJ1-1; no clear D. The CDR3 loop spans 15 amino acids. In germline, CDR1 is SGHVS, CDR2 FQNEAQ. The V and J ends lost 1 base and 0 bases respectively, with 9 bases between them. As DNA, the CDR3 is TGTGCCAGCAGCTTAGGTGTACAATTGAACACTGAAGCTTTCTTT. Protein: CASSLGVQLNTEAFF. Using reference TRBV7-8 and TRBJ1-1 for the parts outside the CDR3, the full variable domain is GAGVSQSPRYKVAKRGQDVALRCDPISGHVSLFWYQQALGQGPEFLTYFQNEAQLDKSGLPSDRFFAERPEGSVSTLKIQRTQQEDSAVYLCASSLGVQLNTEAFFGQGTRLTVV.

The chain carries TRBV27 and TRBJ1-1; D not resolved. The germline V and J ends were trimmed by 5 bases and 1 base, with 11 bases remaining between them. This CDR3 has 14 residues. The germline CDR1 and CDR2 sequences are MNHEY and SMNVEV (reference sequence). CDR3 bases: TGTGCCAGCAGTCTCCTTCGGGGGAACACTGAAGCTTTCTTT. This encodes CASSLLRGNTEAFF.

The chain links TRBV28 to TRBJ1-5, with D possibly being TRBD1 (5 bases). Per the germline V gene, CDR1 is MDHEN and CDR2 is SYDVKM. V was trimmed by 7 bases and J by 0 bases, leaving 16 bases between them. The length of the CDR3 is 16 residues. The CDR3 nucleotides read TGTGCCAGCACGGTCGGAGGGGTCAATAGCAATCAGCCCCAGCATTTT. The encoded protein is CASTVGGVNSNQPQHF.

This chain uses TRBV7-8 with TRBJ2-3, with TRBD2 matching 7 bases. CDR3 length equals 17 residues. Germline CDR1 reads SGHVS; CDR2 reads FQNEAQ. Unmatched junction bases numbered 18, after V lost 5 bases and J lost 7 bases. The CDR3 is CASSPGVELANPHTQYF. In DNA, the CDR3 is TGTGCCAGCAGCCCCGGGGTGGAACTAGCGAATCCCCATACGCAGTATTTT.

V gene TRBV10-1 combines with J gene TRBJ2-7; 7 positions agree with TRBD2. The V gene's germline CDR1 is WNHNN and CDR2 SYGVQD (reference sequence). The CDR3 is 15 amino acids. The V and J ends lost 3 bases and 3 bases, in that order; junction bases with no gene match: 8. The CDR3 sequence is CASSDPAGVGYEQYF. The DNA of the CDR3 is TGCGCCAGCAGTGATCCGGCGGGAGTAGGCTACGAGCAGTACTTC.

The chain links TRBV29-1 to TRBJ2-5; tentative D call: TRBD1 (6 bases). TRBJ2-7 explains the end of the DNA better; the J call may be wrong. The germline CDR1 and CDR2 sequences are SQVTM and ANQGSEA. The CDR3 loop spans 11 amino acids. CDR3 DNA: TGCAGCGTGGTACAGGGCTACGAGCAGTACTTC. Translating it yields CSVVQGYEQYF.

This rearrangement joins TRBV7-2 to TRBJ1-2; 8 nucleotides match TRBD1. Germline V lookup: CDR1 SGHTA, CDR2 FQGNSA. The CDR3 is made up of 13 amino acids. The V segment lost 5 bases and the J segment 8 bases; nucleotides outside the gene matches: 7. CDR3 loop: CASSAPGQAGYTF. The CDR3 bases are TGTGCCAGCAGCGCGCCGGGACAGGCCGGCTACACCTTC.

This clone appeared a few times. V and J are TRBV9 and TRBJ1-5, with 11 bases fitting TRBD1. The CDR3 is 16 residues long. From germline, CDR1 is SGDLS and CDR2 YYNGEE. The V gene end was trimmed by 5 bases and the J gene end by 5 bases; junction bases not matched to a gene: 9. CDR3 residues: CASRCRGTGGYQPQHF. The CDR3 coding sequence is TGTGCCAGCAGATGTAGGGGGACAGGGGGGTATCAGCCCCAGCATTTT.

This chain connects TRBV27 to TRBJ2-7, with 8 nucleotides matching TRBD2. Germline-derived CDR1 and CDR2 are MNHEY and SMNVEV (reference sequence). The CDR3 is 16 residues long. The V and J ends lost 4 bases and 7 bases, in that order; junction bases with no gene match: 15. Here the CDR3 reads CASSSLLQTGGTEQYF. CDR3 coding DNA: TGTGCCAGCAGTTCCCTCCTCCAAACGGGAGGGACTGAGCAGTACTTC.

The V and J genes are TRBV28 and TRBJ1-5; D remains ambiguous. Per the germline V gene, CDR1 is MDHEN and CDR2 is SYDVKM. V was clipped by 2 bases and J by 2 bases, with 10 bases between them. CDR3 length: 15 amino acids. CDR3 region: CASSLRVMGNQPQHF. CDR3 nucleotide sequence: TGTGCCAGCAGTTTAAGAGTGATGGGCAATCAGCCCCAGCATTTT.

The chain has TRBV27 and TRBJ2-7; 7 bases match TRBD1. Germline V gives CDR1 MNHEY, CDR2 SMNVEV (reference sequence). Trimming removed 5 bases from V and 3 bases from J; junction bases left unmatched: 4. The CDR3 has 13 amino acids. The CDR3 sequence is CASSRDSVYEQYF. The CDR3 DNA reads TGTGCCAGCAGTCGGGACAGTGTCTACGAGCAGTACTTC.